These T cell receptor beta chains were read from a single sample in a study of T-cell reconstitution after alpha-beta-depleted transplantation in children. Each CDR3 protein is one row after TCRdb ran MiXCR on the PCR reads. This table has around 190,000 distinct CDR3 sequences, 6.6% appearing once. The sample consisted of PBMCs, taken before TCRalphabeta/CD19-depleted stem cell transplant. The source is a boy between 2 and 10 years old with acute lymphoblastic leukemia, due to receive a stem cell transplant. Each CDR3 is given with its conserved first and last residue.

TRBV28	TRBJ2-6	14	CASTSSLGANVLTF
TRBV29-1	TRBJ2-7	16	CSAHASTSGSSYEQYF
TRBV28	TRBJ1-2	15	CASSSPGGTNYGYTF
TRBV5-1	TRBJ2-5	15	CASSLSAGGQETQYF
TRBV7-9	TRBJ1-3	14	CASRRGSSGNTIYF
TRBV27	TRBJ2-3	17	CASSDRYRDSSTDTQYF
TRBV28	TRBJ2-7	14	CASSFVRGSYEQYF
TRBV5-6	TRBJ1-1	11	CASSLQFEAFF
TRBV5-1	TRBJ2-1	15	CASDLLGDRGDEQFF
TRBV4-2	TRBJ2-1	15	CASSPQQSSYNEQFF
TRBV6-5	TRBJ2-1	11	CASSRDAEQFF
TRBV10-3	TRBJ2-7	15	CAIRDGRARSYEQYF
TRBV6-6	TRBJ2-1	12	CASRAADNEQFF
TRBV5-1	TRBJ2-7	13	CASSGKGNGEQYF
TRBV10-2	TRBJ2-3	16	CASSEWLREVRDTQYF
TRBV5-1	TRBJ2-1	19	CASSSQAGTSGGVRNEQFF
TRBV12-3/TRBV12-4	TRBJ2-1	14	CASSLGTPDNEQFF
TRBV5-1	TRBJ2-1	17	CASSLTGQGVSYNEQFF
TRBV28	TRBJ2-7	15	CASSLVAGGLYEQYF
TRBV7-2	TRBJ1-1	12	CASSSGYREAFF
TRBV5-6	TRBJ2-1	13	CASSFGLGTRQFF
TRBV24-1	TRBJ2-5	13	CATSDPYQETQYF
TRBV7-2	TRBJ1-5	16	CASSLFPASSNQPQHF
TRBV5-1	TRBJ2-1	15	CASSSRDVRNNEQFF
TRBV7-9	TRBJ2-5	15	CASSPLAGAIETQYF
TRBV5-1	TRBJ2-7	16	CASSSTGTGSTYEQYF
TRBV5-1	TRBJ1-1	15	CASSYGTGYNTEAFF
TRBV29-1	TRBJ2-1	14	CSVQGLDSYNEQFF